This TCR beta chain was captured by sequencing in a study of cytomegalovirus exposure and HLA in healthy donors. In the case of this clone: The antigen is unknown.

Study observations and caveats: In a later analysis, HLA-C alleles had the fewest associated TCRs, DRB1 alleles the most. A link between a missense DCLRE1C variant and TCR beta V- and J-gene trimming emerged from a later analysis.

Use of 60 Vbeta and 13 Jbeta primers characterized the PCR. Profiled with immunoSEQ multiplex PCR; TCRdb holds only in-frame clones, not every one. This table has 110,000 or so clones, about 64% appearing once. Losses at the gene ends were 2 bases for V and 6 bases for J; bases not matched to a gene: 7. From germline, CDR1 is MNHEY and CDR2 SVGAGI. There are 15 residues in the CDR3. The source of this sequence is a man between 18 and 29 years old in good health and CMV-seropositive. V is TRBV6-5 and J is TRBJ1-2, with 9 bases fitting TRBD1. The sequenced sample consisted of PBMCs. DNA of the CDR3: TGTGCCAGCAGTTACACACAGGGGGCTGTAAATGGCTACACCTTC. Its translation: CASSYTQGAVNGYTF.